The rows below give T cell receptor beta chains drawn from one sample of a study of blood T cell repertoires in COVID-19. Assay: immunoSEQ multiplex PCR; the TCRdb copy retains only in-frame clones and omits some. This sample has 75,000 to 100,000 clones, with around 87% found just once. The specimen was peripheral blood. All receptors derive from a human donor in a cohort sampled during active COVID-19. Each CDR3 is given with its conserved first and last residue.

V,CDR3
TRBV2,CASRTRRLAGNYEQYF
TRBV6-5,CASSQNRGTEAFF
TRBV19,CASSIEGTGFSGANVLTF
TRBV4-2,CASSQDGTSETTQYF
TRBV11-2,CASSLFTRGKDGYTF
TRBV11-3,CASSLDKEREFDEQFF
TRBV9,CASSVDSPDTQYF
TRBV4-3,CASSQDSTGYGYTF
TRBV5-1,CASSFSGRSTGELFF
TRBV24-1,CATSDMGAGGFNNEQFF
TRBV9,CASSVVPGLNTEAFF
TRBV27,CASRPQVGGGYTF
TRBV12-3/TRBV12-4,CASSSTRVETQYF
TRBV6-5,CASSSRGQPYEQYF
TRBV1,CTSSLTGGTGYEQYF
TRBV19,CASSIYGLPRGGGQPQHF
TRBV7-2,CASSSERASTDTQYF
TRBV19,CASSSATGIEQYF
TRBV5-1,CASRGQGGSPLHF
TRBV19,CASSISRDRVYGYTF
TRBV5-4,CASRWGTSISYEQYF
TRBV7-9,CASSLRAGGTTTSTDTQYF
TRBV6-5,CASSRTGDEKLFF
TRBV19,CASSILKGASNQPQHF
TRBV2,CASMRLAAYNEQFF
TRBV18,CASSPQKPGLASPGELFF
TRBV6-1,CASSEGRVPLGGSNQPQHF
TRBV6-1,CASSEGVPGDQPQHF
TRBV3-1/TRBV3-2,CASRNRLNSYNEQFF
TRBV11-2,CASSLADTQYF
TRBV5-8,CASSLARGAFF
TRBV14,CASSPRGPDPYNSPLHF
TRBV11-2,CASSPRTGSGETQYF
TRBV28,CASRWTSGGSYEQYF
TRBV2,CASLRTRSHSGANVLTF
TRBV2,CASRGLLAEYEQYF
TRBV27,CASSTGQLRPQHF
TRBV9,CASSVGGLAGQETQYF
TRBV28,CASTPTGGFQPQHF
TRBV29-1,CSATPGLAGFEQYF
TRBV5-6,CASSFGGINTDTQYF
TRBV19,CASSIQKNTGELFF
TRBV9,CASSPQGAGGNTIYF
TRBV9,CASSVMGTGEADTQYF
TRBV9,CASSVGRTGGWETQYF
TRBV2,CASSLAQPQHF
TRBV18,CASSPDQGDEQFF
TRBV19,CASSSASGRRYPFKQYF
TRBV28,CASSSGLAGGGVSTDTQYF
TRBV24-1,CATSASYNEKLFF
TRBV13,CASSSKGSMNTEAFF
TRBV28,CASSTRTGNIQPQHF
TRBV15,CATSRDWGLANEQYF
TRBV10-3,CAIRGTGNQPQHF
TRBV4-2,CASSQDDVPASSYNEQFF